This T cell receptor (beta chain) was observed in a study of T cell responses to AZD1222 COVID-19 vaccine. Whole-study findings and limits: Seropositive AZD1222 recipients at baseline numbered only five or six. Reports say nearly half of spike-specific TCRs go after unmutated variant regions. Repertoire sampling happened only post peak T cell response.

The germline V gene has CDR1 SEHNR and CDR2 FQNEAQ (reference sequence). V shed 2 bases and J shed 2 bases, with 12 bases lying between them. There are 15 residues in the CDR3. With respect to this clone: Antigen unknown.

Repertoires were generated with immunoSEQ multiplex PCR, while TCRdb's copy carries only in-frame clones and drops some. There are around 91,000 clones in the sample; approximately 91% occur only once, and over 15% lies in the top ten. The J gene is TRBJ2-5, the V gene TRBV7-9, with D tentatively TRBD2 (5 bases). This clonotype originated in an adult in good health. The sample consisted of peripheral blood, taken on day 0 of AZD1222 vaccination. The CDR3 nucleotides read TGTGCCAGCAGCTTATATGCGGGTGTACAAGAGACCCAGTACTTC. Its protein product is CASSLYAGVQETQYF. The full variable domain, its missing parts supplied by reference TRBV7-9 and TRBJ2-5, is DTGVSQNPRHKITKRGQNVTFRCDPISEHNRLYWYRQTLGQGPEFLTYFQNEAQLEKSRLLSDRFSAERPKGSFSTLEIQRTEQGDSAMYLCASSLYAGVQETQYFGPGTRLLVL.